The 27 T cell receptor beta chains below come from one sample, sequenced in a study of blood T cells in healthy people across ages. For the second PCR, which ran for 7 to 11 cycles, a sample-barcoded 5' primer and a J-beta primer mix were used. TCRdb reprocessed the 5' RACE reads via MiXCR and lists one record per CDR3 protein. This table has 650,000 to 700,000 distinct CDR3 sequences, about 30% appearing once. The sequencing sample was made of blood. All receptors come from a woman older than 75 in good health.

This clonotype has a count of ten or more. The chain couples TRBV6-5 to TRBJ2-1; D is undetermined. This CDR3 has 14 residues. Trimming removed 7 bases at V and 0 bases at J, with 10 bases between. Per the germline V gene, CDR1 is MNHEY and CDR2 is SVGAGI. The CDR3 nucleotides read TGTGCCAGCAAAAGTCCGACCTCCTACAATGAGCAGTTCTTC. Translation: CASKSPTSYNEQFF.

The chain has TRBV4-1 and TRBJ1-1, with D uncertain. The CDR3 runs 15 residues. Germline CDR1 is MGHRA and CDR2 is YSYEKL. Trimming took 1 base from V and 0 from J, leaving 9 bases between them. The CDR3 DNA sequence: TGCGCCAGCAGCCAAGTGCCGGTCCTGAACACTGAAGCTTTCTTT. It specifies CASSQVPVLNTEAFF.

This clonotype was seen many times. In DNA, the CDR3 is TGTGCCAGCACCCAAATGAATGAGCAGTTCTTC. Its protein product is CASTQMNEQFF. This chain joins TRBV6-2 or TRBV6-3 and TRBJ2-1; no reliable D call. The length of the CDR3 is 11 residues. Germline CDR1 MNHEY, CDR2 SVGEGT. V lost 7 bases to trimming and J lost 7 bases, with 8 bases between them.

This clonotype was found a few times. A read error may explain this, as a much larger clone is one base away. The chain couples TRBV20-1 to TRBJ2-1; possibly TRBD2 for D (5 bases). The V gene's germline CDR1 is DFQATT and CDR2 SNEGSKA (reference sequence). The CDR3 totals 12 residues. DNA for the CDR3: TGCAGCGTCCGGGAAAACAACTACGAGCAGTTCTTC. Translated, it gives CSVRENNYEQFF.

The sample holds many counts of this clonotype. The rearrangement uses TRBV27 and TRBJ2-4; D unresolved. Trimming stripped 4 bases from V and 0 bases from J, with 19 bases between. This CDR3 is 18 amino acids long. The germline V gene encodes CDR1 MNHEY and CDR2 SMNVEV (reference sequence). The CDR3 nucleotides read TGTGCCAGCAGTTCTCACTCCGACGGAAGGCTAGCCAAAAACATTCAGTACTTC. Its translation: CASSSHSDGRLAKNIQYF.

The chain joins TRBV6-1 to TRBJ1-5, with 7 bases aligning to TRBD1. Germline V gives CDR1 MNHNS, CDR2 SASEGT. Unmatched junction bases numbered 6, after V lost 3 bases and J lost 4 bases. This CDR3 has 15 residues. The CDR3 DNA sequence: TGTGCCAGCAGTGATAGGCAGGGGGAAAATCAGCCCCAGCATTTT. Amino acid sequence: CASSDRQGENQPQHF.

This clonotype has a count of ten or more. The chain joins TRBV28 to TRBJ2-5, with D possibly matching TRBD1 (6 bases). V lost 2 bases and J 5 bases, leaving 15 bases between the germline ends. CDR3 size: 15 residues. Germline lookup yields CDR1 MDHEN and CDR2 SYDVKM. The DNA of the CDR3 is TGTGCCAGCAGTTTACCCGCAGGGGTGAGGGAGACCCAGTACTTC. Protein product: CASSLPAGVRETQYF.

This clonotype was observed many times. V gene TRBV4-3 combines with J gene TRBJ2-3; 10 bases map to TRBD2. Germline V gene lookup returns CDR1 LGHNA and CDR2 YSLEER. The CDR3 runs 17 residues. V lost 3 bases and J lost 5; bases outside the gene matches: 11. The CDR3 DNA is TGCGCCAGCAGCCAGGCTCCACTAGCGGGGAGTGTAGATACGCAGTATTTT. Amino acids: CASSQAPLAGSVDTQYF.

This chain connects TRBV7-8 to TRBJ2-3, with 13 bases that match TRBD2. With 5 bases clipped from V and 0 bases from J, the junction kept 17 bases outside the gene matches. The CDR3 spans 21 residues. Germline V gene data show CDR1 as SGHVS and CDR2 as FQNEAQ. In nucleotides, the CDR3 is TGTGCCAGCAGCCCCCTTTGGAGAAGACTAGCGGGGGGCTCGAGCACAGATACGCAGTATTTT. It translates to CASSPLWRRLAGGSSTDTQYF.

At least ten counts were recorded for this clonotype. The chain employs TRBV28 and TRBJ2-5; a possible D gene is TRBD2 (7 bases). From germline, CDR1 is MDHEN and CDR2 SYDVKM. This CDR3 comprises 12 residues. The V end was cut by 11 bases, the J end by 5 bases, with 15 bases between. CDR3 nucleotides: TGTGCCTCCTCGGGGGGCTGGGAGACCCAGTACTTC. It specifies CASSGGWETQYF.

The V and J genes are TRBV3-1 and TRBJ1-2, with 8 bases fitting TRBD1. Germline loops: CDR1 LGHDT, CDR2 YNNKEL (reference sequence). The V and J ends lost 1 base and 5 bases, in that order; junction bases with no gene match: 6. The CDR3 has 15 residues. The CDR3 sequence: CASSQVPGGWYGYTF. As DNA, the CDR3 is TGTGCCAGCAGCCAAGTGCCAGGGGGCTGGTATGGCTACACCTTC.

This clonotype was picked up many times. DNA of the CDR3: TGCGCCAGCAGCATCGACAGGGGCGAAAAACTGTTTTTT. Its translation: CASSIDRGEKLFF. This sequence joins TRBV5-1 and TRBJ1-4; 8 bases fit TRBD1. Unmatched junction bases numbered 4, after V lost 4 bases and J lost 8 bases. The V gene's germline CDR1 is SGHRS and CDR2 YFSETQ. The CDR3 extends over 13 amino acids.

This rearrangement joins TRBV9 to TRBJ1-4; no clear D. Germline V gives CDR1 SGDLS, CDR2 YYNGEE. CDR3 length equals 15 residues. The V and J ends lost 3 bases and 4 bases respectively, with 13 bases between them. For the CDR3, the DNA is TGTGCCAGCAGCGGCAGCGGAAATGGTAATGAAAAACTGTTTTTT. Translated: CASSGSGNGNEKLFF. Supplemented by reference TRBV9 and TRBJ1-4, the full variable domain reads DSGVTQTPKHLITATGQRVTLRCSPRSGDLSVYWYQQSLDQGLQFLIQYYNGEERAKGNILERFSAQQFPDLHSELNLSSLELGDSALYFCASSGSGNGNEKLFFGSGTQLSVL.

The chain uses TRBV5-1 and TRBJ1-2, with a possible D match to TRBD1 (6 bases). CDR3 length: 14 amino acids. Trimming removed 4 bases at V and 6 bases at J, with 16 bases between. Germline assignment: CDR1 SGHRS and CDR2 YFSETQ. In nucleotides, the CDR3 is TGCGCCAGCAGCGGACAGCCTAGACATGATGGCTACACCTTC. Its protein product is CASSGQPRHDGYTF.

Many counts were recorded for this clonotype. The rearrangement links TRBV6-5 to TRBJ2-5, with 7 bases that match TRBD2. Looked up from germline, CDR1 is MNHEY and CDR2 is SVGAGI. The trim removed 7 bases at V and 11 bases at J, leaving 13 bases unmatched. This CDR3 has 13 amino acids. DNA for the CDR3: TGTGCCAGCACCAGACCTGGGGAGGGGAAGCAGTACTTC. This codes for CASTRPGEGKQYF.

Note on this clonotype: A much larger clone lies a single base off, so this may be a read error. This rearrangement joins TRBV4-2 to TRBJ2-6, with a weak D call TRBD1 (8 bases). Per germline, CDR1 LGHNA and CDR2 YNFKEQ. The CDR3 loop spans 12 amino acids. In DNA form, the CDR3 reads TGTGCCAGCAACCAAGAGGGGGGGACAGGGACTTTC. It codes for CASNQEGGTGTF.

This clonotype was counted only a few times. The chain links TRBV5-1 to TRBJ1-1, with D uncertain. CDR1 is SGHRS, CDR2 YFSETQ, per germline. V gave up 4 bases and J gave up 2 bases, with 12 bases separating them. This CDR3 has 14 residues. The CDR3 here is CASSRVVGNTEAFF. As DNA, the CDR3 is TGCGCCAGCAGCCGGGTCGTGGGAAACACTGAAGCTTTCTTT.

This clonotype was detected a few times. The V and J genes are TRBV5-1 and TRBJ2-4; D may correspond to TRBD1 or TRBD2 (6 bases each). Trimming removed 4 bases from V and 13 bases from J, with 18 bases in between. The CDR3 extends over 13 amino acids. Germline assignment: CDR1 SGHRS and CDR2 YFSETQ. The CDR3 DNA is TGCGCCAGCAGCCCGGAGGGGGATCAGCCCCAGTACTTC. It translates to CASSPEGDQPQYF.

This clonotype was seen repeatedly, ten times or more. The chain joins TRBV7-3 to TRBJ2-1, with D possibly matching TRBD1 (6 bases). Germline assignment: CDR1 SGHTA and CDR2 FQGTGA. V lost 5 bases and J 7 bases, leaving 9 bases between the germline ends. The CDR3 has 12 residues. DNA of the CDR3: TGTGCCAGCAGCCTACAGGGAAATGAGCAGTTCTTC. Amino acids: CASSLQGNEQFF.

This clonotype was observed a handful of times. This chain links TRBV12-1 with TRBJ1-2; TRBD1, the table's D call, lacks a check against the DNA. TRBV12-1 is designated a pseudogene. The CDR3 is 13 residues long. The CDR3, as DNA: TGTGCCAGCGGCGTATGGGGCCGCGAAGGCTACACCTTC. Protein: CASGVWGREGYTF.

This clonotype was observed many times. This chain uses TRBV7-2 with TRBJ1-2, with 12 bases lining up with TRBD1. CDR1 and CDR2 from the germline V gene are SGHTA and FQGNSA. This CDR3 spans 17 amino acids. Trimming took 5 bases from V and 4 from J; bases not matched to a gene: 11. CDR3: CASSPGGQGALGYGYTF. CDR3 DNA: TGTGCCAGCAGCCCTGGGGGACAGGGGGCGCTGGGCTATGGCTACACCTTC.

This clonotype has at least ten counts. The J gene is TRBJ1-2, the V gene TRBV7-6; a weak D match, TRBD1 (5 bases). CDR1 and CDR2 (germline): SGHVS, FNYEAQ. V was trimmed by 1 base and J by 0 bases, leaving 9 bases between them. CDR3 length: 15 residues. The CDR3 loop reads CASSLGQGTNYGYTF. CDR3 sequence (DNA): TGTGCCAGCAGCTTAGGGCAGGGCACTAACTATGGCTACACCTTC.

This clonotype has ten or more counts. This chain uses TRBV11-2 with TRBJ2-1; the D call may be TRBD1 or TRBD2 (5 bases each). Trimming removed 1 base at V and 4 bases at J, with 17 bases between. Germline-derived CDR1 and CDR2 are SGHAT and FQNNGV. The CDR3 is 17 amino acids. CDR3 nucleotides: TGTGCCAGCAGCTTAGCTAACGCCCCGGGACGTTACAATGAGCAGTTCTTC. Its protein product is CASSLANAPGRYNEQFF.

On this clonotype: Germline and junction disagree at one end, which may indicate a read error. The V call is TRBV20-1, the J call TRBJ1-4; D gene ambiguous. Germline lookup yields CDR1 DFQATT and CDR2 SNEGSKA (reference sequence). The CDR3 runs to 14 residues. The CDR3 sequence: CSALGHRSNEKRFF. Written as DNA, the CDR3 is TGCAGTGCCCTCGGGCACCGGAGTAATGAAAAACGGTTTTTT.

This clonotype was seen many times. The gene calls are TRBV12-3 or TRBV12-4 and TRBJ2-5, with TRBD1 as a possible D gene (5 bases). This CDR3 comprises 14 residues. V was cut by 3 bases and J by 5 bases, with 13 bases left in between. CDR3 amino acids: CASSFQGFWETQYF. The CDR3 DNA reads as TGTGCCAGCAGTTTTCAGGGATTTTGGGAGACCCAGTACTTC.

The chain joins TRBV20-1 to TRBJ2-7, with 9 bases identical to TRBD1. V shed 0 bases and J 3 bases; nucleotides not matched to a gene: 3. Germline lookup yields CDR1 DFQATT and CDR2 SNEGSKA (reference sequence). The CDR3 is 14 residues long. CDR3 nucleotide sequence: TGCAGTGCTAGAGACTTGGACAGGGGCTACGAGCAGTACTTC. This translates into CSARDLDRGYEQYF.

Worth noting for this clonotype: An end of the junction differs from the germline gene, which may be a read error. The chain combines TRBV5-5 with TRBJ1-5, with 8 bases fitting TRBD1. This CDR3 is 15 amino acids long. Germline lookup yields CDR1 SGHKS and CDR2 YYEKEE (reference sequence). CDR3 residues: CACSLGTGGGQPQHF. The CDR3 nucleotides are TGTGCCTGCAGCTTGGGCACAGGGGGGGGTCAGCCCCAGCATTTT.